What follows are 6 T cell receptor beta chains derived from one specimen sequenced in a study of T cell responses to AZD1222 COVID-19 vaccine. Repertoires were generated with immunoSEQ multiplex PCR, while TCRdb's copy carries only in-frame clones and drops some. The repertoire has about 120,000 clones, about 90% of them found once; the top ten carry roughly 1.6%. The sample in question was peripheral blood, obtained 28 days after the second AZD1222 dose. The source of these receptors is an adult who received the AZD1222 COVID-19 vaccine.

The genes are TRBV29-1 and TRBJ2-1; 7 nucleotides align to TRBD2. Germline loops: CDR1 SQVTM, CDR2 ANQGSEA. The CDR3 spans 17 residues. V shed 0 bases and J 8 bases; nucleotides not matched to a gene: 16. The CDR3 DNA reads TGCAGCGTTGAAGATCGAGGCGGGAGATTTATTATCGATGAGCAGTTCTTC. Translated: CSVEDRGGRFIIDEQFF.

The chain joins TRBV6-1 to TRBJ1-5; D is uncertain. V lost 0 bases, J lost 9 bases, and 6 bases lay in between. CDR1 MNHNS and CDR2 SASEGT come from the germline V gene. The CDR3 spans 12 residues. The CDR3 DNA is TGTGCCAGCAGTGAAGCCAGTGGGCCCCAGCATTTT. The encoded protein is CASSEASGPQHF.

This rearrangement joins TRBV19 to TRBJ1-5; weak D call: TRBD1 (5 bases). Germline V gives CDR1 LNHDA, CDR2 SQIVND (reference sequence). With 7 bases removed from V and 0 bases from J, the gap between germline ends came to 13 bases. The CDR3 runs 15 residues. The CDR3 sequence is CASIGADDSNQPQHF. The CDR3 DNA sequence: TGTGCCAGTATTGGGGCAGATGATAGCAATCAGCCCCAGCATTTT.

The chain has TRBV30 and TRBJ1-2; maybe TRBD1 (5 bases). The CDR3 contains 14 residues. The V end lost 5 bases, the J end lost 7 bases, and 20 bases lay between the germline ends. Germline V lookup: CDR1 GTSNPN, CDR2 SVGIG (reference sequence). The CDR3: CAWFPRDYRGGYTF. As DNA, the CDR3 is TGTGCCTGGTTTCCCAGGGATTACCGAGGTGGCTACACCTTC.

CDR3 sequence (DNA): TGTGCCAGCAGTTTGATGACAGGAGGCTCCTATAATTCACCCCTCCACTTT. It specifies CASSLMTGGSYNSPLHF. The chain combines TRBV27 with TRBJ1-6, with D maybe TRBD1 (6 bases). Trimming shortened V by 3 bases and J by 0 bases, and 12 bases separated the two germline ends. The CDR3 contains 17 residues. CDR1 MNHEY and CDR2 SMNVEV come from the germline V gene (reference sequence).

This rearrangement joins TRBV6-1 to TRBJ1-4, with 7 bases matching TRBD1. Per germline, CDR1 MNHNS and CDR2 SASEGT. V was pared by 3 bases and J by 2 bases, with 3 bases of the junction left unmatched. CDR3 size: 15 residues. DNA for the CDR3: TGTGCCAGCAGTGATTTGACAGGGACTAATGAAAAACTGTTTTTT. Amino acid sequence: CASSDLTGTNEKLFF.